Shown below are 15 T cell receptor beta chains from a single sample sequenced in a study of shared clonotypes between healthy human individuals. TCRdb's table, derived via immunoSEQ multiplex PCR, lists solely in-frame clones and lacks some. The sample lists about 2.1 million clones, about 94% occurring once. CD45RO-negative CD8 cells positively selected for CCR7 made up the naive population, which excluded terminally differentiated effector memory CD45RA+ cells. The sequenced material came from naive CD8+ T cells from PBMCs. The receptor source for this set is a man between 18 and 35 years old in good health. Some clones in this sample may be carry-over from other donors' samples.

The V and J genes are TRBV30 and TRBJ2-7; 8 nucleotides line up with TRBD2. The CDR3 consists of 14 residues. The J segment lost 2 bases and the V segment lost 3 bases, leaving 6 bases of the junction unmatched. The germline V gene encodes CDR1 GTSNPN and CDR2 SVGIG (reference sequence). CDR3: CAWRALAATYEQYF. CDR3 nucleotides: TGTGCCTGGAGGGCACTAGCGGCAACCTACGAGCAGTACTTC.

DNA of the CDR3: TGTGCCAGCAGCCTGGAGGTGGGACCTTACGAGCAGTACTTC. Translated: CASSLEVGPYEQYF. The chain carries TRBV5-4 and TRBJ2-7; D could derive from TRBD1 or TRBD2 (5 bases each). The germline V gene encodes CDR1 SGHNT and CDR2 YYREEE (reference sequence). The CDR3 runs 14 residues. The V end was cut by 4 bases, the J end by 4 bases, with 15 bases between.

The rearrangement joins TRBV15 to TRBJ2-3; 7 bases match TRBD2. V shed 0 bases, J shed 2 bases, and the junction held 5 bases outside the gene matches. From germline, CDR1 is LNHNV and CDR2 YYDKDF (reference sequence). The CDR3 extends over 16 amino acids. DNA for the CDR3: TGTGCCACCAGCAGAGATCAAGAGCGGGACACAGATACGCAGTATTTT. It encodes CATSRDQERDTDTQYF.

On this clone itself: Other DNA sequences from this sample encode an identical CDR3 as well. The V call is TRBV27, the J call TRBJ1-5; 11 nucleotides line up with TRBD1. This CDR3 spans 14 amino acids. Unmatched junction bases numbered 1, after V lost 6 bases and J lost 3 bases. CDR1 and CDR2 from the germline V gene are MNHEY and SMNVEV (reference sequence). The CDR3 DNA reads as TGTGCCAGCAGGGACAGGGGGCACAATCAGCCCCAGCATTTT. Protein product: CASRDRGHNQPQHF.

This chain joins TRBV28 and TRBJ2-1; 8 bases are shared with TRBD2. Germline trimming cut 6 bases from V and 8 bases from J; bases unmatched to any gene: 18. The germline CDR1 and CDR2 sequences are MDHEN and SYDVKM. The CDR3 sequence is 17 residues long. The CDR3 DNA reads TGTGCCAGCAGCCCTGACGGGCTCCGCGGGAGGAGGGATGAGCAGTTCTTC. Amino acids: CASSPDGLRGRRDEQFF.

The chain uses TRBV12-5 and TRBJ2-7; 11 bases are shared with TRBD2. Losses at the gene ends were 2 bases for V and 2 bases for J; bases not matched to a gene: 8. The CDR3 runs to 17 residues. Per the germline V gene, CDR1 is LGHNT and CDR2 is FRNRAP. In nucleotides, the CDR3 is TGTGCTAGTGGTTTGACCACCGGGACTAGCGGCGCCTACGAGCAGTACTTC. Protein product: CASGLTTGTSGAYEQYF. Complete variable domain (other parts from reference TRBV12-5 and TRBJ2-7): DARVTQTPRHKVTEMGQEVTMRCQPILGHNTVFWYRQTMMQGLELLAYFRNRAPLDDSGMPKDRFSAEMPDATLATLKIQPSEPRDSAVYFCASGLTTGTSGAYEQYFGPGTRLTVT.

V gene TRBV7-2 combines with J gene TRBJ1-1; the D gene is possibly TRBD1 (5 bases). V lost 6 bases and J 1 base, leaving 9 bases between the germline ends. Per germline, CDR1 SGHTA and CDR2 FQGNSA. This CDR3 has 13 amino acids. CDR3 region: CASSRTGNTEAFF. The CDR3 DNA reads as TGTGCCAGCAGTCGAACAGGGAACACTGAAGCTTTCTTT.

Comment on this clone: Additional DNA sequences in this sample encode the identical CDR3. V gene TRBV9 combines with J gene TRBJ2-7; 9 bases are shared with TRBD1. This CDR3 comprises 14 residues. Germline CDR1 SGDLS, CDR2 YYNGEE. V dropped 3 bases and J dropped 2; count of bases not matched to a gene: 3. CDR3 sequence: CASSAGTGPYEQYF. The CDR3 nucleotides read TGTGCCAGCAGCGCCGGGACAGGGCCCTACGAGCAGTACTTC.

This clone was seen only once. V and J are TRBV28 and TRBJ2-1; 7 bases are a match to TRBD1. Looked up from germline, CDR1 is MDHEN and CDR2 is SYDVKM. V dropped 4 bases and J dropped 2; count of bases not matched to a gene: 5. The CDR3 runs to 15 residues. CDR3: CASSSRQGPYNEQFF. CDR3 bases: TGTGCCAGCAGTTCCCGACAGGGCCCCTACAATGAGCAGTTCTTC.

This sequence joins TRBV28 and TRBJ2-3; maybe TRBD1 (5 bases). This CDR3 contains 13 residues. Trimming stripped 5 bases from V and 8 bases from J, with 14 bases between. Germline CDR1 MDHEN, CDR2 SYDVKM. CDR3 residues: CASSLPSGITQYF. The CDR3 DNA is TGTGCCAGCAGTCTACCCTCAGGGATTACGCAGTATTTT.

The rearrangement uses TRBV7-8 and TRBJ2-5; 7 positions match TRBD1. The CDR3 runs to 16 residues. Losses at the gene ends were 2 bases for V and 4 bases for J; bases not matched to a gene: 10. Per germline, CDR1 SGHVS and CDR2 FQNEAQ. CDR3 sequence reads: CASSLRRQGVIETQYF. The CDR3 DNA is TGTGCCAGCAGCTTAAGGAGACAGGGAGTTATAGAGACCCAGTACTTC.

The rearrangement uses TRBV9 and TRBJ2-7, with TRBD2 identical over 8 bases. V lost 5 bases, J lost 3 bases, and 16 bases stayed unmatched. Germline V gene data show CDR1 as SGDLS and CDR2 as YYNGEE. This CDR3 spans 17 amino acids. The CDR3 region is CASSAGTRLVEDYEQYF. The CDR3 nucleotides read TGTGCCAGCAGTGCCGGGACTAGGTTGGTTGAGGACTACGAGCAGTACTTC. The full variable domain, rest sourced from reference TRBV9 and TRBJ2-7, is DSGVTQTPKHLITATGQRVTLRCSPRSGDLSVYWYQQSLDQGLQFLIQYYNGEERAKGNILERFSAQQFPDLHSELNLSSLELGDSALYFCASSAGTRLVEDYEQYFGPGTRLTVT.

V and J are TRBV9 and TRBJ2-7; a weak D match, TRBD2 (6 bases). Trimming removed 4 bases at V and 3 bases at J, with 14 bases between. This CDR3 is built from 14 residues. CDR1 is SGDLS, CDR2 YYNGEE, per germline. The CDR3 region is CASSPRGSLYEQYF. In nucleotides, the CDR3 is TGTGCCAGCAGCCCCCGGGGGTCACTCTACGAGCAGTACTTC.

V gene TRBV4-2 combines with J gene TRBJ1-4; weak D call: TRBD1 (6 bases). V shed 1 base and J shed 8 bases, with 11 bases lying between them. The germline gives CDR1 LGHNA, CDR2 YNFKEQ. The length of the CDR3 is 14 residues. CDR3 region: CASSQAGGGEKLFF. The DNA of the CDR3 is TGTGCCAGCAGCCAAGCGGGGGGCGGGGAAAAACTGTTTTTT.

The chain uses TRBV9 and TRBJ2-2; 8 bases map to TRBD1. The CDR3 is 15 amino acids. Germline V gene data show CDR1 as SGDLS and CDR2 as YYNGEE. Unmatched junction bases numbered 7, after V lost 2 bases and J lost 7 bases. CDR3 in amino acids: CASSVYRGVGGELFF. The CDR3 DNA reads TGTGCCAGCAGCGTTTACAGGGGGGTCGGCGGGGAGCTGTTTTTT.